This T cell receptor beta chain was documented in a study of T cells after yellow fever vaccination. Template switching with 5'RACE generated the TCR cDNA and added a universal primer site and UMIs. A single record per CDR3 protein comes from TCRdb applying MiXCR to the 5' RACE reads. Altogether more than 300,000 distinct CDR3 sequences are present, approximately 12% being singletons, with the ten largest covering 3% to 3.5%. The sequences come from CD4+ T cells sorted from PBMCs, collected 45 days after the yellow fever booster vaccination. This TCR came from a man younger than 30 who received the YFV17D yellow fever vaccine.

The CDR3 sequence: CASSAGSGPLGEQYV. CDR3 sequence (DNA): TGTGCCAGCAGTGCGGGGAGCGGACCCCTTGGAGAGCAGTACGTC. The chain uses TRBV6-5 and TRBJ2-7; D possibly corresponds to TRBD2 (6 bases). Trimming took 5 bases from V and 7 from J, leaving 21 bases between them. The CDR3 extends over 15 amino acids. CDR1 and CDR2 from the germline V gene are MNHEY and SVGAGI.